This T cell receptor (beta chain) came from a study of cytomegalovirus exposure and HLA in healthy donors. Overall study findings and caveats: In a later analysis, V- and J-gene trimming of beta chains associated with a DCLRE1C missense variant, replicated independently. Cytomegalovirus association was listed for 164 TCR beta chains. Equally common other TCR beta chains were less clonally expanded than HLA-associated ones, a later analysis found.

Primers for the PCR totalled 60 Vbeta and 13 Jbeta. Under the authors' procedure: In a later analysis, of around 80 million unique beta chains, around 9.9 million appeared in at least two donors. Assay: immunoSEQ multiplex PCR; the TCRdb copy retains only in-frame clones and omits some. V and J calls and clone size are those listed in that table; D and trimming were worked out from the DNA. This table holds 130,000 to 150,000 clones. The V and J ends lost 1 base and 2 bases, in that order; junction bases with no gene match: 5. The germline CDR1 and CDR2 sequences are SQVTM and ANQGSEA. This CDR3 region has 14 residues. Note on this clone: Its antigen remains unknown.

The chain links TRBV29-1 to TRBJ2-7, with TRBD2 matching over 7 bases. The sample comprised PBMCs. The receptor was derived from a male donor in good health and CMV-seronegative. CDR3 region: CSVEGLADTYEQYF. The DNA for the CDR3 is TGCAGCGTTGAAGGGCTAGCGGACACCTACGAGCAGTACTTC.